The 25 T cell receptor beta chains reported below all come from one sample, sequenced in a study of T cells after yellow fever vaccination. TCRdb recomputed calls from the 5' RACE reads with MiXCR, one row per CDR3 protein. The sample lists some 340,000 distinct CDR3 sequences, approximately 4% occurring once. The input for sequencing was PBMCs, taken 5 days after the yellow fever booster vaccination. The source is a man aged 18 to 30 who received the YFV17D yellow fever vaccine.

The table lists this clonotype with a few counts. The genes are TRBV5-1 and TRBJ1-2; a weak D match, TRBD1 (6 bases). Germline lookup yields CDR1 SGHRS and CDR2 YFSETQ. The CDR3 is 14 amino acids. Trimming shortened V by 4 bases and J by 4 bases, and 14 bases separated the two germline ends. This chain's CDR3 is CASSQGQTTYGYTF. The CDR3 bases are TGCGCCAGCAGCCAAGGACAGACCACCTATGGCTACACCTTC.

This clonotype was observed many times. CDR3 residues: CATSRDRRGSSYNEQFF. CDR3 coding DNA: TGTGCCACCAGCAGAGATCGGCGGGGTAGCTCCTACAATGAGCAGTTCTTC. This rearrangement joins TRBV15 to TRBJ2-1; weak D call: TRBD2 (6 bases). CDR3 size: 17 residues. V was shortened by 0 bases and J by 0 bases, with 12 bases between the two germline ends. The germline V gene encodes CDR1 LNHNV and CDR2 YYDKDF (reference sequence).

This clonotype was picked up many times. The chain carries TRBV18 and TRBJ2-7; D possibly matches TRBD1 or TRBD2 (5 bases each). V gave up 1 base and J gave up 2 bases, with 15 bases separating them. This CDR3 is built from 16 residues. Germline CDR1 KGHSH, CDR2 LQKENI. CDR3 DNA sequence: TGTGCCAGCTCACCACGGTACGGGACGGGAACCTACGAGCAGTACTTC. Translating gives CASSPRYGTGTYEQYF.

This clonotype was observed many times. The V gene is TRBV5-1, the J gene TRBJ2-5; 7 nucleotides line up with TRBD1. Unmatched junction bases numbered 6, after V lost 5 bases and J lost 5 bases. Germline loops: CDR1 SGHRS, CDR2 YFSETQ. There are 13 residues in the CDR3. The CDR3 DNA reads TGCGCCAGCAGTCGCGACAGGGCCGAGACCCAGTACTTC. Its protein product is CASSRDRAETQYF. The whole variable domain, filled in from reference TRBV5-1 and TRBJ2-5, reads KAGVTQTPRYLIKTRGQQVTLSCSPISGHRSVSWYQQTPGQGLQFLFEYFSETQRNKGNFPGRFSGRQFSNSRSEMNVSTLELGDSALYLCASSRDRAETQYFGPGTRLLVL.

This clonotype was found a few times. The rearrangement uses TRBV9 and TRBJ1-2; 9 bases match TRBD1. Germline-derived CDR1 and CDR2 are SGDLS and YYNGEE. The CDR3 contains 16 residues. Trimming at V came to 3 bases and at J to 4 bases, leaving 10 bases not matched to a gene. In DNA, the CDR3 is TGTGCCAGCAGCGGAATCCCGACAGGGGGAGGCTATGGCTACACCTTC. Amino acids: CASSGIPTGGGYGYTF.

This chain links TRBV5-5 with TRBJ2-1, with 7 bases matching TRBD1. CDR1 and CDR2 from the germline V gene are SGHKS and YYEKEE (reference sequence). Trimming cost V 2 bases and J 4 bases; bases outside gene matches: 15. This CDR3 contains 18 residues. CDR3 loop: CASSFPGIRDRLYNEQFF. Written as DNA, the CDR3 is TGTGCCAGCAGCTTCCCGGGCATACGGGACAGACTTTACAATGAGCAGTTCTTC.

The gene calls are TRBV2 and TRBJ2-5, with D possibly matching TRBD2 (5 bases). Germline CDR1 is SNHLY and CDR2 is FYNNEI. The CDR3 runs 14 residues. The V end was cut by 6 bases, the J end by 5 bases, with 16 bases between. The CDR3 bases are TGTGCCAGCAGGACGGGATCACTAGGGGAGACCCAGTACTTC. This codes for CASRTGSLGETQYF. The full variable domain, in which reference TRBV2 and TRBJ2-5 provide the parts outside the CDR3, is EPEVTQTPSHQVTQMGQEVILRCVPISNHLYFYWYRQILGQKVEFLVSFYNNEISEKSEIFDDQFSVERPDGSNFTLKIRSTKLEDSAMYFCASRTGSLGETQYFGPGTRLLVL.

In its sample, this clonotype was seen a few times. The CDR3: CASRRTRISNQPQHF. The DNA of the CDR3 is TGTGCCAGCAGGCGGACGCGGATTAGCAATCAGCCCCAGCATTTT. The chain employs TRBV6-4 and TRBJ1-5; D gene ambiguous. CDR1 and CDR2 (germline): MRHNA, SNTAGT. Between the trimmed V and J ends, which lost 6 bases and 0 bases, there was a span of 12 bases. This CDR3 has 15 amino acids.

Ten or more counts support this clonotype. The rearrangement links TRBV5-1 to TRBJ1-5, with a tentative D call TRBD1 (5 bases). This CDR3 is built from 15 residues. From germline, CDR1 is SGHRS and CDR2 YFSETQ. Trimming took off 4 bases at V and 2 bases at J, with 13 bases between the two ends. The CDR3 region is CASSEGTVGNQPQHF. CDR3 in DNA: TGCGCCAGCAGCGAGGGGACGGTCGGCAATCAGCCCCAGCATTTT. Full variable domain (outside the CDR3, taken from reference TRBV5-1 and TRBJ1-5): KAGVTQTPRYLIKTRGQQVTLSCSPISGHRSVSWYQQTPGQGLQFLFEYFSETQRNKGNFPGRFSGRQFSNSRSEMNVSTLELGDSALYLCASSEGTVGNQPQHFGDGTRLSIL.

Many counts were recorded for this clonotype. The chain combines TRBV12-3 or TRBV12-4 with TRBJ1-1; D is perhaps TRBD1 (5 bases). CDR3 length: 14 amino acids. V was cut by 7 bases and J by 0 bases, with 12 bases left in between. DNA of the CDR3: TGTGCCAGCACGCTAGGGGAGGTGAACACTGAAGCTTTCTTT. This sequence encodes CASTLGEVNTEAFF.

V gene TRBV4-1 combines with J gene TRBJ1-5; 7 bases agree with TRBD1. This CDR3 is 15 amino acids long. The germline V gene has CDR1 MGHRA and CDR2 YSYEKL. V was pared by 4 bases and J by 2 bases, with 5 bases of the junction left unmatched. The CDR3 sequence: CASSLNGQGNQPQHF. As DNA, the CDR3 is TGCGCCAGCAGCCTAAACGGACAGGGCAATCAGCCCCAGCATTTT.

This clonotype was observed many times. DNA of the CDR3: TGTGCCAGCAGTGAATCGACGGGCAGGGTGGAGGAGACCCAGTACTTC. It yields the protein CASSESTGRVEETQYF. The V and J genes are TRBV25-1 and TRBJ2-5, with a possible D match to TRBD1 (5 bases). V lost 1 base, J lost 5 bases, and 17 bases lay in between. The CDR3 loop spans 16 amino acids. Germline loops: CDR1 MGHDK, CDR2 SYGVNS. Complete variable domain (other parts from reference TRBV25-1 and TRBJ2-5): EADIYQTPRYLVIGTGKKITLECSQTMGHDKMYWYQQDPGMELHLIHYSYGVNSTEKGDLSSESTVSRIRTEHFPLTLESARPSHTSQYLCASSESTGRVEETQYFGPGTRLLVL.

The rearrangement links TRBV6-1 to TRBJ2-4; 12 bases are a match to TRBD2. With 2 bases clipped from V and 0 bases from J, the junction kept 8 bases outside the gene matches. The CDR3 consists of 19 residues. The germline gives CDR1 MNHNS, CDR2 SASEGT. The CDR3 reads CASSEPSGGAIGAKNIQYF. The DNA for the CDR3 is TGTGCCAGCAGTGAACCTAGCGGGGGGGCTATCGGAGCCAAAAACATTCAGTACTTC.

This clonotype was seen at least ten times. The chain couples TRBV10-2 to TRBJ2-1, with D maybe TRBD2 (6 bases). The V end lost 0 bases, the J end lost 8 bases, and 14 bases lay between the germline ends. The CDR3 runs to 15 residues. Germline values: CDR1 WSHSY, CDR2 SAAADI. CDR3 residues: CASSESSGVGYEQFF. The CDR3 DNA sequence: TGCGCCAGCAGTGAGTCGTCGGGGGTGGGGTATGAGCAGTTCTTC.

The V gene is TRBV12-3 or TRBV12-4, the J gene TRBJ1-1; a possible D gene is TRBD1 (5 bases). The CDR3 length is 16 residues. Trimming took off 6 bases at V and 3 bases at J, with 20 bases between the two ends. CDR3 DNA sequence: TGTGCCAGCAGCTCTCAGAGGTTCGGGGGTTACACTGAAGCTTTCTTT. Its protein is CASSSQRFGGYTEAFF.

The chain employs TRBV6-5 and TRBJ2-3; 8 bases line up with TRBD1. Per the germline V gene, CDR1 is MNHEY and CDR2 is SVGAGI. Trimming at V came to 0 bases and at J to 5 bases, leaving 7 bases not matched to a gene. CDR3 length: 16 amino acids. In DNA form, the CDR3 reads TGTGCCAGCAGTTACTCGTCGCGGACAGGGAGAGATACGCAGTATTTT. This translates into CASSYSSRTGRDTQYF.

The chain joins TRBV6-2 or TRBV6-3 to TRBJ2-7, with D perhaps TRBD2 (7 bases). Trimming took off 8 bases at V and 3 bases at J, with 11 bases between the two ends. This CDR3 spans 12 amino acids. Germline V gene sequence: CDR1 MNHEY, CDR2 SVGEGT. The CDR3 coding sequence is TGTGCCAGCGCGGGGGCCGTCTACGAGCAGTACTTC. Translation gives CASAGAVYEQYF.

This clonotype was observed a few times. V gene TRBV4-1 combines with J gene TRBJ1-5, with 8 nucleotides matching TRBD1. V lost 0 bases and J lost 4; bases outside the gene matches: 2. Germline lookup yields CDR1 MGHRA and CDR2 YSYEKL. There are 15 residues in the CDR3. The CDR3: CASSQEQGANQPQHF. Written as DNA, the CDR3 is TGCGCCAGCAGCCAAGAGCAGGGGGCGAATCAGCCCCAGCATTTT.

This clonotype was detected ten times or more. The chain couples TRBV12-3 or TRBV12-4 to TRBJ2-6; D is unclear. V dropped 4 bases and J dropped 1 base, with 11 bases sitting between them. There are 16 residues in the CDR3. In nucleotides, the CDR3 is TGTGCCAGCAGTTCCATACAGATTTCTGGGGCCAACGTCCTGACTTTC. Its protein is CASSSIQISGANVLTF.

This clonotype was seen at least ten times. The chain is built from TRBV27 and TRBJ1-1; D might be TRBD1 (6 bases). Trimming shortened V by 2 bases and J by 8 bases, and 9 bases separated the two germline ends. Looked up from germline, CDR1 is MNHEY and CDR2 is SMNVEV (reference sequence). This CDR3 comprises 12 residues. This CDR3 is CASSLLQGEAFF. As DNA, the CDR3 is TGTGCCAGCAGTTTACTTCAGGGGGAAGCTTTCTTT.

This clonotype was seen a handful of times. The chain recombines TRBV21-1 with TRBJ2-7. TRBV21-1 is described as a pseudogene. This CDR3 is built from 13 residues. CDR3 sequence: CASSKGTRYEQYV. In DNA form, the CDR3 reads TGTGCCAGCAGCAAAGGAACGAGATACGAGCAGTACGTC.

V is TRBV5-1 and J is TRBJ2-5; D is possibly TRBD2 (6 bases). Germline V CDR1 and CDR2: SGHRS, YFSETQ. With 3 bases removed from V and 0 bases from J, the gap between germline ends came to 15 bases. This CDR3 spans 16 amino acids. This CDR3 is CASSYQPPSDQETQYF. For the CDR3, the DNA is TGCGCCAGCAGCTACCAGCCCCCTAGCGACCAAGAGACCCAGTACTTC.

This chain joins TRBV7-2 and TRBJ2-2; D might be TRBD2 (5 bases). The length of the CDR3 is 14 residues. V lost 5 bases and J 6 bases, leaving 13 bases between the germline ends. Looked up from germline, CDR1 is SGHTA and CDR2 is FQGNSA. CDR3 coding DNA: TGTGCCAGCAGCACGGCCCAAGCGGCCGGGGAGCTGTTTTTT. This translates into CASSTAQAAGELFF.

The CDR3 nucleotides read TGTGCCAGCTCCCGGGGGGACACCCAAGAGACCCAGTACTTC. Translated, it gives CASSRGDTQETQYF. The chain joins TRBV6-6 to TRBJ2-5; D may be TRBD2 (7 bases). The V end was cut by 8 bases, the J end by 1 base, with 14 bases between. This CDR3 comprises 14 residues. The germline CDR1 and CDR2 sequences are MNHNY and SVGAGI (reference sequence).

The chain carries TRBV9 and TRBJ2-3, with TRBD2 matching 7 bases. This CDR3 contains 15 residues. With V trimmed by 3 bases and J by 4 bases, 8 bases remained unmatched. Germline CDR1 is SGDLS and CDR2 is YYNGEE. CDR3 in DNA: TGTGCCAGCAGCGCCGGGGCGGGGGTATCAGATACGCAGTATTTT. Its translation: CASSAGAGVSDTQYF.